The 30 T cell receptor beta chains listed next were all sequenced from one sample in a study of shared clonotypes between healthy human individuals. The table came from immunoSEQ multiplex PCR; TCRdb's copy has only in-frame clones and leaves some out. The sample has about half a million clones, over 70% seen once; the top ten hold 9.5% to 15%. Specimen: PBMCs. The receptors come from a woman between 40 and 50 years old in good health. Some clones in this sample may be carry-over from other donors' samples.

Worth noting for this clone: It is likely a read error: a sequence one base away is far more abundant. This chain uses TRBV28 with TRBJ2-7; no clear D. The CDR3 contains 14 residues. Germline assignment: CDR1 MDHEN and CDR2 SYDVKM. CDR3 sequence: CASSLMKFYSEQCF. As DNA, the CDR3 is TGTGCCAGCAGTTTAATGAAGTTTTACAGCGAGCAGTGCTTC. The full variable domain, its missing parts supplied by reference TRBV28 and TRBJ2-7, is DVKVTQSSRYLVKRTGEKVFLECVQDMDHENMFWYRQDPGLGLRLIYFSYDVKMKEKGDIPEGYSVSREKKERFSLILESASTNQTSMYLCASSLMKFYSEQCFGPGTRLTVT.

CDR3 residues: CATSRDSPTGSYEQYF. The CDR3, as DNA: TGTGCCACCAGCAGAGATTCCCCAACGGGCTCCTACGAGCAGTACTTC. The chain recombines TRBV15 with TRBJ2-7; D not certain. V lost 0 bases, J lost 0 bases, and 12 bases lay in between. The CDR3 is 16 amino acids. Germline CDR1 LNHNV, CDR2 YYDKDF (reference sequence).

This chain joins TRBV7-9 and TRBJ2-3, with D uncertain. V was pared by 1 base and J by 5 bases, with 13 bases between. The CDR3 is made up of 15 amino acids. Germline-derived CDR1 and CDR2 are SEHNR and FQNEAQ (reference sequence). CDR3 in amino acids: CASSLVGAAVDTQYF. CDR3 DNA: TGTGCCAGCAGCTTAGTAGGAGCCGCAGTAGATACGCAGTATTTT.

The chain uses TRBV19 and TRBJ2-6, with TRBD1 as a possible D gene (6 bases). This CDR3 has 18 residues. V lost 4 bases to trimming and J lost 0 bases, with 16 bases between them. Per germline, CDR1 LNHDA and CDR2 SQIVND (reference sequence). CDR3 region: CASSTLTGYISGANVLTF. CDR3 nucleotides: TGTGCCAGTAGTACCCTGACAGGCTACATCTCTGGGGCCAACGTCCTGACTTTC.

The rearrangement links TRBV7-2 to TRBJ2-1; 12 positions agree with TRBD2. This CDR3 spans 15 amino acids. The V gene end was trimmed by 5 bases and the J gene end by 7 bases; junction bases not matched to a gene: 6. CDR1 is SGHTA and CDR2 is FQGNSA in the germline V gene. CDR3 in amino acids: CASSRTSGNRNEQFF. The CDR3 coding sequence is TGTGCCAGCAGCCGGACTAGCGGGAATAGGAATGAGCAGTTCTTC.

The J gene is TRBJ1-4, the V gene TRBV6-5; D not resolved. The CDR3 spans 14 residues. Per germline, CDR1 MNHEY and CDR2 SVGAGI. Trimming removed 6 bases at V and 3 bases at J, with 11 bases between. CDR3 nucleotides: TGTGCCAGCAGCCATAGACGGCCTAATGAAAAACTGTTTTTT. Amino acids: CASSHRRPNEKLFF.

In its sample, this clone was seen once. The CDR3 DNA reads TGTGCCAGCTCCCTAGCGGTCTTTGAGACCCAGTACTTC. It is translated as CASSLAVFETQYF. The chain uses TRBV7-2 and TRBJ2-5; the match to TRBD2 covers 7 bases. Looked up from germline, CDR1 is SGHTA and CDR2 is FQGNSA. This CDR3 is built from 13 residues. V trimming: 8 bases; J trimming: 5 bases; junction bases outside the gene matches: 8.

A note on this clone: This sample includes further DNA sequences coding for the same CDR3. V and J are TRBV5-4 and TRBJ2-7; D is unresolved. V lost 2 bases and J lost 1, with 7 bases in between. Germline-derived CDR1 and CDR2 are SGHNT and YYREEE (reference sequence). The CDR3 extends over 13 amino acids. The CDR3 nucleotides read TGTGCCAGCAGCTTAGACGGATCCTACGAGCAGTACTTC. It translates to CASSLDGSYEQYF.

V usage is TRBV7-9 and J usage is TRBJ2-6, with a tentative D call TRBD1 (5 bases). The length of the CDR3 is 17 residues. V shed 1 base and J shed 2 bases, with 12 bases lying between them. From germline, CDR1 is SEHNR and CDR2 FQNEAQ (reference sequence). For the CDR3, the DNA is TGTGCCAGCAGCTTAGTTAGGGGAACTACTGGGGCCAACGTCCTGACTTTC. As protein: CASSLVRGTTGANVLTF.

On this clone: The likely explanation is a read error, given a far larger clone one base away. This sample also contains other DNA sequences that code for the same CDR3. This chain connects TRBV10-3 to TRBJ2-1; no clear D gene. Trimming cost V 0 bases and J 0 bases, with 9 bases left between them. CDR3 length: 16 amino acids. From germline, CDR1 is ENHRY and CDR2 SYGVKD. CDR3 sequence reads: CAISESVTRSYNEQFF. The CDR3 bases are TGTGCCATCAGTGAGTCGGTTACCCGCTCCTACAATGAGCAGTTCTTC.

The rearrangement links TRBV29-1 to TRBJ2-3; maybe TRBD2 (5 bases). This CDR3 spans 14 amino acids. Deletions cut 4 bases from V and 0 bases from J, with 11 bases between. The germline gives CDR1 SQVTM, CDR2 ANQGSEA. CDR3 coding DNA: TGCAGCGTTGGTGGAGCGGTAAGCACAGATACGCAGTATTTT. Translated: CSVGGAVSTDTQYF.

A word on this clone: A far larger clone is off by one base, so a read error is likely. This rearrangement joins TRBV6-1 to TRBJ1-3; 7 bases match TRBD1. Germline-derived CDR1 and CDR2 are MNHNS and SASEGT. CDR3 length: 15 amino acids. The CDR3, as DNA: TGTGCCAGCGGTGAAGTAGGGGGCTCCGGAAACACCATATATTTT. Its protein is CASGEVGGSGNTIYF.

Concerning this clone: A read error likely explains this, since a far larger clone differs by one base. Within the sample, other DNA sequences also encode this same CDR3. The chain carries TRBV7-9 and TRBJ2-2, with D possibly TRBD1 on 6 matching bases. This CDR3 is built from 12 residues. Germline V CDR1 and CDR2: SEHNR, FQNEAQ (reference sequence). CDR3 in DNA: TGTGCCAGCAGCCTTAGCGAGGGGGAGCTGTTTTTC. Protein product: CASSLSEGELFF.

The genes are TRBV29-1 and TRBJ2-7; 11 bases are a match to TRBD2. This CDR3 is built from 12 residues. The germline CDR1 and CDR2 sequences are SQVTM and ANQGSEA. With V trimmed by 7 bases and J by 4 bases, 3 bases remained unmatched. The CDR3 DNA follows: TGCAGCGGTCTAGCGGGAGGTTACGAGCAGTACTTC. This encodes CSGLAGGYEQYF.

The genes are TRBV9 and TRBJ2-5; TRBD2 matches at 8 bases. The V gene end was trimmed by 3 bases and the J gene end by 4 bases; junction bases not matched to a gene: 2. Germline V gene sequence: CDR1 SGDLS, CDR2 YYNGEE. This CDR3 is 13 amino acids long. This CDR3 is CASSEGLVETQYF. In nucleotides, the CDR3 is TGTGCCAGCAGCGAGGGACTAGTAGAGACCCAGTACTTC.

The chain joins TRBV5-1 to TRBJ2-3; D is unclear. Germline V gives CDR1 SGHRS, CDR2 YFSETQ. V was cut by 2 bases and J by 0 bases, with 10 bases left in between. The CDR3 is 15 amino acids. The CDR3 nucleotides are TGCGCCAGCAGCTTACAGAAGACTAGCACAGATACGCAGTATTTT. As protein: CASSLQKTSTDTQYF.

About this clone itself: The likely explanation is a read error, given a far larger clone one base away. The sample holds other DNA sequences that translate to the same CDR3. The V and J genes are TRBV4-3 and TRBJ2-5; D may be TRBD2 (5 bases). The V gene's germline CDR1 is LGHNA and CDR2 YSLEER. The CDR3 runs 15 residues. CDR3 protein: CASSQDTGKGETQYF. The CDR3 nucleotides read TGCGCCAGTAGCCAAGATACGGGGAAGGGAGAGACCCAGTACTTC.

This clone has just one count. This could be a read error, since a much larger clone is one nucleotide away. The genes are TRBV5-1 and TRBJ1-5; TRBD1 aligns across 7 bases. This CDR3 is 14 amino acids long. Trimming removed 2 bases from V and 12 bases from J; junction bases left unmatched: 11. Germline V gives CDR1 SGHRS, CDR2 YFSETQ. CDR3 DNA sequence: TGCGCCAGCAGCTTCGACAGGGAGGAGCAGTACCAGCATTTT. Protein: CASSFDREEQYQHF.

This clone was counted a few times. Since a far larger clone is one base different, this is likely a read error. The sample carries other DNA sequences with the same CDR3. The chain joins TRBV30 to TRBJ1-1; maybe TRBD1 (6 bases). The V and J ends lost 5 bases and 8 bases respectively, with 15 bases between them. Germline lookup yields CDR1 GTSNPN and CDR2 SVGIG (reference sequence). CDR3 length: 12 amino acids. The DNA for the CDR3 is TGTGCCTGGGGCGGGGGGCGGTCCGAAGCTTTCTTT. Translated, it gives CAWGGGRSEAFF. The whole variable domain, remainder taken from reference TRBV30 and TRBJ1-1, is SQTIHQWPATLVQPVGSPLSLECTVEGTSNPNLYWYRQAAGRGLQLLFYSVGIGQISSEVPQNLSASRPQDRQFILSSKKLLLSDSGFYLCAWGGGRSEAFFGQGTRLTVV.

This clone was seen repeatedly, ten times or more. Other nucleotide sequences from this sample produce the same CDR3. The DNA of the CDR3 is TGTGCCAGCTCGAGGGGAATGGCCTACGAGCAGTACTTC. This encodes CASSRGMAYEQYF. The chain has TRBV18 and TRBJ2-7; D possibly uses TRBD1 or TRBD2 (5 bases each). This CDR3 is built from 13 residues. V dropped 6 bases and J dropped 2 bases, with 11 bases sitting between them. Germline CDR1 and CDR2: KGHSH and LQKENI.

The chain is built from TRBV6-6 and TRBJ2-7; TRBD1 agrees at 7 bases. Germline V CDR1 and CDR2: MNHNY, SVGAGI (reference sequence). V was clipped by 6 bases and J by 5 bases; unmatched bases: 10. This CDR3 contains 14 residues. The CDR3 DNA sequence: TGTGCCAGCAGCCTCGTGACAGGGTCCAACGAGCAGTACTTC. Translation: CASSLVTGSNEQYF.

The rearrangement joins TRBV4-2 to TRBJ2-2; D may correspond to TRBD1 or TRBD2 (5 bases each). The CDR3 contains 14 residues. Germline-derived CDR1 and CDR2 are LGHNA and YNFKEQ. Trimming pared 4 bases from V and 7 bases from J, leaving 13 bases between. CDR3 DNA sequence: TGTGCCAGCAGCCTCGGGACCGTGGGCGGGGAGCTGTTTTTT. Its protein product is CASSLGTVGGELFF.

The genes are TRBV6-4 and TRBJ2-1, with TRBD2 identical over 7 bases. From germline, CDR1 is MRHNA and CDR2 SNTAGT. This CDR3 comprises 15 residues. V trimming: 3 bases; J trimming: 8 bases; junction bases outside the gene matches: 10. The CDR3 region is CASSELSGILYEQFF. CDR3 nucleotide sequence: TGTGCCAGCAGTGAACTGAGCGGGATACTCTATGAGCAGTTCTTC.

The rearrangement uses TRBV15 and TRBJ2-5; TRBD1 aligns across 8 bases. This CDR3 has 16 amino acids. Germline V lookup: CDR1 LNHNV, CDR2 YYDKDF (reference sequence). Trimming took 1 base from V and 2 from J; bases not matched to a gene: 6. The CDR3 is CATSRGTGGYQETQYF. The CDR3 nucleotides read TGTGCCACCAGCAGAGGTACAGGGGGGTATCAAGAGACCCAGTACTTC.

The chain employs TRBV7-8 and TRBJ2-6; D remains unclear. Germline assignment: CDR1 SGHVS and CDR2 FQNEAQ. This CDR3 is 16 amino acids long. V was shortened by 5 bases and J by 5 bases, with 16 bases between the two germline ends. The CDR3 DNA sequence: TGTGCCAGCAGCACCAACCCACAAAGTCGGGCCAACGTCCTGACTTTC. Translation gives CASSTNPQSRANVLTF.

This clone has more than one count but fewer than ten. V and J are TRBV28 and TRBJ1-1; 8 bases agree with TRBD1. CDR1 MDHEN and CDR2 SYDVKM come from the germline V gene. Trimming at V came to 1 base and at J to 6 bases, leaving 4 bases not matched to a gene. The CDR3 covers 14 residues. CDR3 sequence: CASSLSDRAAEAFF. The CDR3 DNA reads TGTGCCAGCAGTTTATCGGACAGGGCCGCTGAAGCTTTCTTT.

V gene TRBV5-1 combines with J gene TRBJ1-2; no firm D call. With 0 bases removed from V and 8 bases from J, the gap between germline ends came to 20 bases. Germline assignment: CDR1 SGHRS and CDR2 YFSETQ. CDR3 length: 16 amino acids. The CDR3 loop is CASSLEGRSQRSGYTF. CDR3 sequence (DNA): TGCGCCAGCAGCTTGGAGGGCCGCTCCCAGCGAAGCGGCTACACCTTC.

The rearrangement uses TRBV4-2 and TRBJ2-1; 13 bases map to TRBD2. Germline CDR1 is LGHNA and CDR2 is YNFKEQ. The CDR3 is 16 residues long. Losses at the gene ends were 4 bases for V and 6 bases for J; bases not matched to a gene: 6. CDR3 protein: CASSRVGTSGTNEQFF. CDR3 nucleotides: TGTGCCAGCAGCCGCGTCGGGACTAGCGGGACCAATGAGCAGTTCTTC.

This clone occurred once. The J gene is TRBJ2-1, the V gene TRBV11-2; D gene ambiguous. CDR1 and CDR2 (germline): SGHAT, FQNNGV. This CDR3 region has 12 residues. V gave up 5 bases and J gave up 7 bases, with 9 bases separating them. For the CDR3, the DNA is TGTGCCAGCAGCCAAAAGAGGAATGAGCAGTTCTTC. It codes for CASSQKRNEQFF. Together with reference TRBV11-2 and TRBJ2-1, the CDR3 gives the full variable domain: EAGVAQSPRYKIIEKRQSVAFWCNPISGHATLYWYQQILGQGPKLLIQFQNNGVVDDSQLPKDRFSAERLKGVDSTLKIQPAKLEDSAVYLCASSQKRNEQFFGPGTRLTVL.

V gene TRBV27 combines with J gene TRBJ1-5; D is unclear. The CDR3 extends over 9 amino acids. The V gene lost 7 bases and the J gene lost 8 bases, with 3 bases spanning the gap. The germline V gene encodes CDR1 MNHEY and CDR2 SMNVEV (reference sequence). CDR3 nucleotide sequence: TGTGCCAGCACTGAGCCCCAGCATTTT. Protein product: CASTEPQHF.